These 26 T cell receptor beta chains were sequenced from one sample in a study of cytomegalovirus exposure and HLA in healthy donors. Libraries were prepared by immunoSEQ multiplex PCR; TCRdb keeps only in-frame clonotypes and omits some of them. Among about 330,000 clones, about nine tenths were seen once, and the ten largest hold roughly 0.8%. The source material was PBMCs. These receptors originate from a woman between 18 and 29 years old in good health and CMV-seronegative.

This chain's CDR3 is CASSLALAQQFF. DNA for the CDR3: TGTGCCAGCAGCTTAGCACTAGCTCAGCAGTTCTTC. V is TRBV7-9 and J is TRBJ2-1; tentative D call: TRBD2 (6 bases). The CDR3 contains 12 residues. V was clipped by 0 bases and J by 11 bases, with 8 bases between them. Germline V gene data show CDR1 as SEHNR and CDR2 as FQNEAQ (reference sequence).

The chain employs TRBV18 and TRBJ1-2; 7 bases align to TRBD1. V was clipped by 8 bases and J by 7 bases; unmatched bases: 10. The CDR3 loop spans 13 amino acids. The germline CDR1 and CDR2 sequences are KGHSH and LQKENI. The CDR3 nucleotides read TGTGCCAGCCGACAGGGAACGGGAGTTGGCTACACCTTC. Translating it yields CASRQGTGVGYTF.

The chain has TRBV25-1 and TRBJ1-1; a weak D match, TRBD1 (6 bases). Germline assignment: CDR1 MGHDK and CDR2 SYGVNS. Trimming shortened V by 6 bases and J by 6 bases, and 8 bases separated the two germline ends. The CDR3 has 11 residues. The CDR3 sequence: CASRQGAEAFF. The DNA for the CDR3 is TGTGCCAGCAGACAGGGAGCTGAAGCTTTCTTT.

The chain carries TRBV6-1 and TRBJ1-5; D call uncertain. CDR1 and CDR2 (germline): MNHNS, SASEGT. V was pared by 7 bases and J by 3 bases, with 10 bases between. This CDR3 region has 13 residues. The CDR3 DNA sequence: TGTGCCAGCACGGCGGAATACAATCAGCCCCAGCATTTT. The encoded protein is CASTAEYNQPQHF.

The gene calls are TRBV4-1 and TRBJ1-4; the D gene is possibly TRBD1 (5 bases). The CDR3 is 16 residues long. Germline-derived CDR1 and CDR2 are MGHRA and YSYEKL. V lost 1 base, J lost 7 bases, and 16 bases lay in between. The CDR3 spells CASSQGLQGNGEKLFF. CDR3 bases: TGCGCCAGCAGCCAAGGACTTCAGGGAAATGGTGAAAAACTGTTTTTT.

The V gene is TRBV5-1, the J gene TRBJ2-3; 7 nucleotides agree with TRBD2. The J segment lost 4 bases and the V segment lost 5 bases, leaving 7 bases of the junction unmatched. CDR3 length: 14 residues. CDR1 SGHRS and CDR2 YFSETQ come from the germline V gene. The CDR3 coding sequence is TGCGCCAGCAGACCCGGTGGGGGGGCAGATACGCAGTATTTT. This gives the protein CASRPGGGADTQYF. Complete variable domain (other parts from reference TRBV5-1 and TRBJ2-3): KAGVTQTPRYLIKTRGQQVTLSCSPISGHRSVSWYQQTPGQGLQFLFEYFSETQRNKGNFPGRFSGRQFSNSRSEMNVSTLELGDSALYLCASRPGGGADTQYFGPGTRLTVL.

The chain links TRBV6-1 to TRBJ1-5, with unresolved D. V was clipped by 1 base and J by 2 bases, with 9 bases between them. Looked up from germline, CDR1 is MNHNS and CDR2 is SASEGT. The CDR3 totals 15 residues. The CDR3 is CASSEGLYGNQPQHF. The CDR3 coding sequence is TGTGCCAGCAGTGAAGGGCTGTACGGCAATCAGCCCCAGCATTTT.

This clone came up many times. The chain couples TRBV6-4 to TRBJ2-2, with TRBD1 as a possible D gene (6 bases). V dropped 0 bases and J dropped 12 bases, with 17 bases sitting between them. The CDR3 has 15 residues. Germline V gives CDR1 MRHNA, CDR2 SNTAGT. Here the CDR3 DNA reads TGTGCCAGCAGTGACTCTGTTGACGGTGGGGGCCAGCTGTTTTTT. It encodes CASSDSVDGGGQLFF.

The CDR3 is CASSRQANTGELFF. The CDR3 DNA reads as TGCGCCAGCAGCCGACAGGCCAACACCGGGGAGCTGTTTTTT. The J gene is TRBJ2-2, the V gene TRBV5-1, with D maybe TRBD1 (6 bases). CDR3 length: 14 amino acids. Germline-derived CDR1 and CDR2 are SGHRS and YFSETQ. V was trimmed by 4 bases and J by 2 bases, leaving 9 bases between them. The full variable domain, its missing parts supplied by reference TRBV5-1 and TRBJ2-2, is KAGVTQTPRYLIKTRGQQVTLSCSPISGHRSVSWYQQTPGQGLQFLFEYFSETQRNKGNFPGRFSGRQFSNSRSEMNVSTLELGDSALYLCASSRQANTGELFFGEGSRLTVL.

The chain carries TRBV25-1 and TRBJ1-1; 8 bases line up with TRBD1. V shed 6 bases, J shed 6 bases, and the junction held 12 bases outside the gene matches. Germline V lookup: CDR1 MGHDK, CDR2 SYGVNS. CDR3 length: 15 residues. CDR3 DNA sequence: TGTGCCAGCAGCCGTATTCAGACAGGGGCCTCTGAAGCTTTCTTT. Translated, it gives CASSRIQTGASEAFF.

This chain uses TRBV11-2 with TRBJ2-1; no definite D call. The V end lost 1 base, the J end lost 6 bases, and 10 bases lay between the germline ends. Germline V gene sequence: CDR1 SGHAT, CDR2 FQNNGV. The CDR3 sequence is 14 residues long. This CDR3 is CASSLGYRINEQFF. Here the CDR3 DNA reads TGTGCCAGCAGCTTAGGGTACAGAATCAATGAGCAGTTCTTC.

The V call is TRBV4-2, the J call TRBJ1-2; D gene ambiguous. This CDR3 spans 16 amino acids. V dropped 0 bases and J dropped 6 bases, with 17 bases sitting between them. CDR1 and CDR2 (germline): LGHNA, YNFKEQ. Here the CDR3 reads CASSQDGMSPRDGYTF. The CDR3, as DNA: TGTGCCAGCAGCCAAGACGGGATGTCCCCTCGGGATGGCTACACCTTC.

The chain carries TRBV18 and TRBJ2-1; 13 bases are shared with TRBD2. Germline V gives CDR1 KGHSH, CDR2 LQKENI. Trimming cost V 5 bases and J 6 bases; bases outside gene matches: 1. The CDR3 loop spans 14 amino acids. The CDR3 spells CASSRTSGSNEQFF. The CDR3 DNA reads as TGTGCCAGCTCAAGGACTAGCGGGAGCAATGAGCAGTTCTTC. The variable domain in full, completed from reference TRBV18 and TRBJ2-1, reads NAGVMQNPRHLVRRRGQEARLRCSPMKGHSHVYWYRQLPEEGLKFMVYLQKENIIDESGMPKERFSAEFPKEGPSILRIQQVVRGDSAAYFCASSRTSGSNEQFFGPGTRLTVL.

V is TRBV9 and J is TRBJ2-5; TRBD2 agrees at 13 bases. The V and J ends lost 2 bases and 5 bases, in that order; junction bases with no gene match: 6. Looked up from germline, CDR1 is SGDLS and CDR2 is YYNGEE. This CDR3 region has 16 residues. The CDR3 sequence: CASSVGTSGRVETQYF. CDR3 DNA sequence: TGTGCCAGCAGCGTTGGAACTAGCGGGAGGGTGGAGACCCAGTACTTC.

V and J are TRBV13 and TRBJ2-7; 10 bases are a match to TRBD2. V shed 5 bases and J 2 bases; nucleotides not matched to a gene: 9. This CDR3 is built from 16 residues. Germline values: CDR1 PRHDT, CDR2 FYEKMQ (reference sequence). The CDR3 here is CASSPALAGPPYEQYF. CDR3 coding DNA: TGTGCCAGCAGCCCCGCACTAGCGGGACCTCCCTACGAGCAGTACTTC.

CDR3: CASSLVSGLAATTDTQYF. DNA for the CDR3: TGTGCCAGCAGCTTAGTCTCGGGACTAGCGGCCACGACAGATACGCAGTATTTT. This sequence joins TRBV7-2 and TRBJ2-3; TRBD2 matches 11 bases. There are 18 residues in the CDR3. Per the germline V gene, CDR1 is SGHTA and CDR2 is FQGNSA. The ends lost 1 base at V and 3 bases at J; junction bases unmatched: 9.

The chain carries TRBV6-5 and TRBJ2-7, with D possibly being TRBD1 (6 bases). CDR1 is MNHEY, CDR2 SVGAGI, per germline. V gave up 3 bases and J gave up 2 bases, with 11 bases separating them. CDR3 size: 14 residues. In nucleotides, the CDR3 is TGTGCCAGCAGTTATCCGGACAGTACCTACGAGCAGTACTTC. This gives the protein CASSYPDSTYEQYF.

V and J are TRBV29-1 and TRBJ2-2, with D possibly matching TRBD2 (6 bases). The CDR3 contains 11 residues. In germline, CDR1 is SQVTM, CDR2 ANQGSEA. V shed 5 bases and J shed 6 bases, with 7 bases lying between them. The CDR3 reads CSVWGAGELFF. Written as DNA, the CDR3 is TGCAGCGTTTGGGGGGCCGGGGAGCTGTTTTTT.

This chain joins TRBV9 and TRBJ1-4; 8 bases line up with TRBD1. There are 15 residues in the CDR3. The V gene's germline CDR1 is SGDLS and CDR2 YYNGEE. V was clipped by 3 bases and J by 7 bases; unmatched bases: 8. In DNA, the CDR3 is TGTGCCAGCAGCGAGACAGGGGTTGGGGGTGAAAAACTGTTTTTT. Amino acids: CASSETGVGGEKLFF. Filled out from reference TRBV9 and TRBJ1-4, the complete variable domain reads DSGVTQTPKHLITATGQRVTLRCSPRSGDLSVYWYQQSLDQGLQFLIQYYNGEERAKGNILERFSAQQFPDLHSELNLSSLELGDSALYFCASSETGVGGEKLFFGSGTQLSVL.

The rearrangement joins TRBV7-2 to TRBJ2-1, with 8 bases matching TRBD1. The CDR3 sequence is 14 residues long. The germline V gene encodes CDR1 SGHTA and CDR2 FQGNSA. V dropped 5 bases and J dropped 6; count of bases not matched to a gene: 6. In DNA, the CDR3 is TGTGCCAGCAGCCCGGACAGGGCGGCCAATGAGCAGTTCTTC. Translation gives CASSPDRAANEQFF.

Written as DNA, the CDR3 is TGTGCCAGCAGTCCGGTGGGACTAGCTCCCTACGAGCAGTACTTC. Protein sequence: CASSPVGLAPYEQYF. The chain employs TRBV6-5 and TRBJ2-7; TRBD2 matches at 9 bases. V trimming: 5 bases; J trimming: 2 bases; junction bases outside the gene matches: 7. The CDR3 is made up of 15 amino acids. Germline assignment: CDR1 MNHEY and CDR2 SVGAGI.

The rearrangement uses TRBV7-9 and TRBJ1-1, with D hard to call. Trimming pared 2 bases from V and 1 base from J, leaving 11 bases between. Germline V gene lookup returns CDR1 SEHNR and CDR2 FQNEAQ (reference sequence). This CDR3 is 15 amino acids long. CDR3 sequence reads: CASSLPLDKNTEAFF. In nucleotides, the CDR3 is TGTGCCAGCAGCTTACCCTTAGACAAGAACACTGAAGCTTTCTTT.

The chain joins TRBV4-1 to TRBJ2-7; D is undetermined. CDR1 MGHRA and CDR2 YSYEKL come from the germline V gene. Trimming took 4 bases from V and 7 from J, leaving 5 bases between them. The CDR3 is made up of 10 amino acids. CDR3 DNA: TGCGCCAGCAGCCCCCCGGAGCAGTACTTC. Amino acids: CASSPPEQYF.

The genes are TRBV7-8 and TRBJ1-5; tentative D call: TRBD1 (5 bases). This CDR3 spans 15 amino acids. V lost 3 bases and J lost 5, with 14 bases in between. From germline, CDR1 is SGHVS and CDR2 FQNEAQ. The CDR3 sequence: CASSFDRGWDQPQHF. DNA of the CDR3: TGTGCCAGCAGCTTCGACAGAGGATGGGATCAGCCCCAGCATTTT.

CDR3: CASSSRGQQETQYF. The DNA for the CDR3 is TGTGCCAGCAGCTCACGGGGACAGCAAGAGACCCAGTACTTC. This chain joins TRBV9 and TRBJ2-5; 7 nucleotides line up with TRBD1. This CDR3 contains 14 residues. Germline V CDR1 and CDR2: SGDLS, YYNGEE. V lost 4 bases, J lost 2 bases, and 5 bases stayed unmatched.

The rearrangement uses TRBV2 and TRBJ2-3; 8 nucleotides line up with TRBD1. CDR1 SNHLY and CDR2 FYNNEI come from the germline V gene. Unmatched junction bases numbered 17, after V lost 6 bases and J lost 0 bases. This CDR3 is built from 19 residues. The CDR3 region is CASSPEWDSRGLSTDTQYF. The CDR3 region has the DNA TGTGCCAGCAGCCCCGAGTGGGACTCCAGGGGGCTGAGCACAGATACGCAGTATTTT. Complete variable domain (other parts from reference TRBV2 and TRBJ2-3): EPEVTQTPSHQVTQMGQEVILRCVPISNHLYFYWYRQILGQKVEFLVSFYNNEISEKSEIFDDQFSVERPDGSNFTLKIRSTKLEDSAMYFCASSPEWDSRGLSTDTQYFGPGTRLTVL.